This T cell receptor (beta chain) was found in a study of blood T cells in healthy people across ages. Notes on the study in general: Correlation between TCR beta diversity and naive T cell percentage was strong.

About this clonotype: Its target is unknown. The CDR3 does not close with the conserved phenylalanine or tryptophan, likely indicating a read error.

V lost 3 bases to trimming and J lost 2 bases, with 17 bases between them. Germline V gives CDR1 DFQATT, CDR2 SNEGSKA (reference sequence). The CDR3 has 16 residues. Donors each provided around 10 milliliters of peripheral blood. Through a sample-barcoded 5' primer and a J-beta primer mix, a second PCR was run for roughly 7 to 11 cycles. Every cDNA molecule bore a tag from a template-switch adaptor containing 12 random nucleotides. TCRdb analysed the 5' RACE reads with MiXCR anew, one entry per CDR3 protein. This table holds 1.5 million to 2 million distinct CDR3 sequences, more than 35% found once. This TCR derives from a human donor in good health. The chain combines TRBV20-1 with TRBJ2-4; no reliable D call. Sequences were obtained from blood. This CDR3 reads CSASAWQSASKNIQYC. The CDR3 DNA sequence: TGCAGTGCTAGTGCTTGGCAATCGGCCTCCAAAAACATTCAGTACTGC.